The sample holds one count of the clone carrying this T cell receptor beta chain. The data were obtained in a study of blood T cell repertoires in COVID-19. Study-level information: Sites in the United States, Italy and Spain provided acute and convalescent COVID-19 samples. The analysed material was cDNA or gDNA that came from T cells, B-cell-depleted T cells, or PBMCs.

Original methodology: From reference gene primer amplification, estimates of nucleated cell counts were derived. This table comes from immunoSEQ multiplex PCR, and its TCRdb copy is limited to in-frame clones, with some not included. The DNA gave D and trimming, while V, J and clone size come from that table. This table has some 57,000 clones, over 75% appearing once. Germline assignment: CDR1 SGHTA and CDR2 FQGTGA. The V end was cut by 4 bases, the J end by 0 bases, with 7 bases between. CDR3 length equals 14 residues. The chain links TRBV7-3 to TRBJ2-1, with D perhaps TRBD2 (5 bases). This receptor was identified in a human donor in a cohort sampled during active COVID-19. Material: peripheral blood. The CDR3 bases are TGTGCCAGCAGCTATGGGAGCTCCTACAATGAGCAGTTCTTC. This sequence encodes CASSYGSSYNEQFF.